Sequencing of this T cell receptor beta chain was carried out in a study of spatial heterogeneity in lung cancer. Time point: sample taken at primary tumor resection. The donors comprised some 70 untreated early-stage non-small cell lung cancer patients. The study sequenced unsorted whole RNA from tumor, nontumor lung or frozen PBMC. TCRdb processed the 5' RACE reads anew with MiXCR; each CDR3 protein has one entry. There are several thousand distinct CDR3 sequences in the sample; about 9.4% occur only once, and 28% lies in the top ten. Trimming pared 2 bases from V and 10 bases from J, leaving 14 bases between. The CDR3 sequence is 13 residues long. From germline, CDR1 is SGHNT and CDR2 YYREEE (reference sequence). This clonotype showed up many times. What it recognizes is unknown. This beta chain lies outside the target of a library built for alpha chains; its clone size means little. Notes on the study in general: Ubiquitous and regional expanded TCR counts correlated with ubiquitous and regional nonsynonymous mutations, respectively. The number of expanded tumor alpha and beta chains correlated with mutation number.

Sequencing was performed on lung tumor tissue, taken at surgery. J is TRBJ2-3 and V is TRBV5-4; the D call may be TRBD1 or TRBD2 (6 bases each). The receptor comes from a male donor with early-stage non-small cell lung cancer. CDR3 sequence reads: CASSLTGAVAQYF. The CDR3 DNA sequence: TGTGCCAGCAGCTTAACGGGGGCAGTGGCGCAGTATTTT.